This TCR beta chain was recovered during a study of T cells in Graves' hyperthyroidism and ophthalmopathy. As concerns this clonotype: Antigen: not known.

There were TCR beta CDR3 regions amplified from RNA transcripts. The HTBI primer set was used in a first-round RT-PCR of the TCR CDR3. TCRdb fed the multiplex PCR reads into MiXCR, producing one record per CDR3 protein. Of around 600,000 distinct CDR3 sequences listed, about 14% are singletons. In germline, CDR1 is SGDLS, CDR2 YYNGEE. The CDR3 spans 15 residues. Deletions cut 2 bases from V and 3 bases from J, with 11 bases between. General study points: For ophthalmopathy, model prediction preceded onset by a median approximately 6 months. Through a model of 13 V-J features, ophthalmopathy was separated from stable hyperthyroidism.

The rearrangement joins TRBV9 to TRBJ2-2, with D maybe TRBD2 (6 bases). The specimen sequenced was blood. The sequence was collected from a woman between 18 and 29 years old with Graves' ophthalmopathy. CDR3 coding DNA: TGTGCCAGCAGCGTGGCGGGATCGGACACCGGGGAGCTGTTTTTT. Translation gives CASSVAGSDTGELFF.